This T cell receptor beta chain was recovered during a study of a mutant IDH1 vaccine in newly diagnosed glioma. Study in general: Vaccination followed radiotherapy alone by 4-6 weeks, or accompanied temozolomide cycles. Earlier treatment was radiotherapy, temozolomide, or both, with most getting both.

The CDR3 loop spans 14 amino acids. Germline assignment: CDR1 SGHRS and CDR2 YFSETQ. With respect to this clone: The antigen remains unidentified. One end of the junction is discordant with germline, which a read error may explain.

Time point denoted: week 35, safety follow-up. The study gave 300 ug of mutant IDH1 20-mer peptide per vaccine dose, with topical imiquimod. In weeks 1, 3, 5, 7, 11, 15, 19 and 23, patients were vaccinated. Measured with immunoSEQ multiplex PCR; TCRdb has only the in-frame clones, and not every one. The sample carries nearly 55,000 clones, roughly 80% recorded once. This sequence joins TRBV5-1 and TRBJ1-2; D is possibly TRBD1 (6 bases). The specimen was PBMCs, collected from a glioma patient whose treatment included an IDH1 peptide vaccine. This TCR derives from a woman under 30 with glioma. The DNA of the CDR3 is TGCGCCAGCAGCTTGGGTTACGGCCAGACAGGCCCCAACTTC. Its translation: CASSLGYGQTGPNF.